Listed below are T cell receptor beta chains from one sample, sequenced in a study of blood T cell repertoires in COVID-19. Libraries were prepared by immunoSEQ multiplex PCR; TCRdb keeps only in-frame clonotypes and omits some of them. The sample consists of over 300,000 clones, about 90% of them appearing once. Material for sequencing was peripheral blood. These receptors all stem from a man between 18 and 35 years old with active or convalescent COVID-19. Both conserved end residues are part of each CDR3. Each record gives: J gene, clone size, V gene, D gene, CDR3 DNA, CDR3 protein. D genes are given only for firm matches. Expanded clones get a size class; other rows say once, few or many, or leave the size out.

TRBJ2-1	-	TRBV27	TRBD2	TGTGCCAGCAGTGCCGGGACTAGCGGGAGCTCCTACAATGAGCAGTTCTTC	CASSAGTSGSSYNEQFF
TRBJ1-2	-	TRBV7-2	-	TGTGCCAGCAGCCGGGCCGACAGGTATCGCGGCTACACCTTC	CASSRADRYRGYTF
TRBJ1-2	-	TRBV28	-	TGTGCCAGCAGCCAGATTCAATCTAGTGGCTACACCTTC	CASSQIQSSGYTF
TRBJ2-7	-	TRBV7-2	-	TGTGCCAGCAGCGGGACGGCGGGAGAGCAGTACTTC	CASSGTAGEQYF
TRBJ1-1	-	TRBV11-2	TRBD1	TGTGCCAGCAGCCATACCCTTTTTGGCGGACAGGGGGAGAACACTGAAGCTTTCTTT	CASSHTLFGGQGENTEAFF
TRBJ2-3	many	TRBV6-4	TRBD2	TGTGCCAGCAGTGCTCTAGCGGGGGGCACAGATACGCAGTATTTT	CASSALAGGTDTQYF
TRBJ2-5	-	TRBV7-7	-	TGTGCTAGCAGCTTGGCAACCCAAGAGACCCAGTACTTC	CASSLATQETQYF
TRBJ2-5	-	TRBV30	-	TGTGCCTGGAGTACTTCCCGGGAGACCCAGTACTTC	CAWSTSRETQYF
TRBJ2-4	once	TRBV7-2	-	TGTGCCAGCAGCGCCCAAGCGGGTACCAAAAACATTCAGTACTTC	CASSAQAGTKNIQYF
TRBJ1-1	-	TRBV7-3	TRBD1	TGTGCCAGCAGCTCCGAGGACAGGCGAGAAGCTTTCTTT	CASSSEDRREAFF
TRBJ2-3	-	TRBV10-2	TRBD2	TGCGCCAGCAGTGTGGCTAGCGGCTACACAGATACGCAGTATTTT	CASSVASGYTDTQYF
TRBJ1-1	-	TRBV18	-	TGTGCCAGCTCACCGGCAGGGGCCCCTGAAGCTTTCTTT	CASSPAGAPEAFF
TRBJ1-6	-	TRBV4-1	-	TGCGCCAGCAGCCAAGGTCAGGCGGGGCGATTCCCCCTCCACTTT	CASSQGQAGRFPLHF
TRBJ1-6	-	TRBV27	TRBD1	TGTGCCAGCAGTTTAAAGGCTCCGGGACAGGGGGCGTCCTATAATTCACCCCTCCACTTT	CASSLKAPGQGASYNSPLHF
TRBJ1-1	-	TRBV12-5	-	TGTGCTAGTGGTTTGGACGAACTTAACACTGAAGCTTTCTTT	CASGLDELNTEAFF
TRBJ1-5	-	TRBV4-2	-	TGTGCCAGCAGCCATGGGAGTGATCAGCCCCAGCATTTT	CASSHGSDQPQHF
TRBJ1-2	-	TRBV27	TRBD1	TGTGCCAGCAGTCCGGAGACAGGGAGTGGCTACACCTTC	CASSPETGSGYTF
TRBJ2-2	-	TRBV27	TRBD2	TGTGCCAGCAGTTCTAGCGGGGGCGGGGCCGGGGAGCTGTTTTTT	CASSSSGGGAGELFF
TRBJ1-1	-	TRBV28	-	TGTGCCAGCAGTCTTGTGGTTCGGGGGAACACTGAAGCTTTCTTT	CASSLVVRGNTEAFF
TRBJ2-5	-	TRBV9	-	TGTGCCAGCAGCACCAGACAGGAAGGGAAAGAGACCCAGTACTTC	CASSTRQEGKETQYF
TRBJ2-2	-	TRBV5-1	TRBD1	TGCGCCAGCAGCTTGGCGCAGGGGGCGCGGACCGGGGAGCTGTTTTTT	CASSLAQGARTGELFF
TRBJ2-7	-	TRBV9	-	TGTGCCAGCAGCGGGGGGCCTACGGCGACCTACGAGCAGTACTTC	CASSGGPTATYEQYF
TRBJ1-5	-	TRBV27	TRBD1	TGTGCCAGCAGTTTAGATTCCGGGACAGGGGGCAATCAGCCCCAGCATTTT	CASSLDSGTGGNQPQHF
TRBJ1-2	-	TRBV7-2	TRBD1	TGTGCCAGCAGCTCGGGACAGGCATACTATGGCTACACCTTC	CASSSGQAYYGYTF
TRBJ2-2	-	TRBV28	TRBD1	TGTGCCAGCAGTTGGGGGACAGGGGGGACCGGGGAGCTGTTTTTT	CASSWGTGGTGELFF
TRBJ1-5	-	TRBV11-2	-	TGTGCCAGCAGCCCGGGGGGTCAGCCCCAGCATTTT	CASSPGGQPQHF
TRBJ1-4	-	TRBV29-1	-	TGCAGCGTTGAGGTTGGAGGGAATGAAAAACTGTTTTTT	CSVEVGGNEKLFF
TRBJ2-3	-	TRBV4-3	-	TGCGCCAGCAGCCTAAGTACAGATACTAGCACAGATACGCAGTATTTT	CASSLSTDTSTDTQYF
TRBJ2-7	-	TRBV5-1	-	TGCGCCAGCAGCTTGATTTCCCAGGGTTCCTACGAGCAGTACTTC	CASSLISQGSYEQYF
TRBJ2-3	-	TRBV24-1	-	TGTGCCACCAGTGATTTGGGGCAGAACACAGATACGCAGTATTTT	CATSDLGQNTDTQYF
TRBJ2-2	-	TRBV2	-	TGTGCCAGCAGTGGACACCTTGCGAACACCGGGGAGCTGTTTTTT	CASSGHLANTGELFF
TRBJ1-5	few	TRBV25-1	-	TGTGCCAGCAGTGATCGGGGGTGGAATAGCAATCAGCCCCAGCATTTT	CASSDRGWNSNQPQHF
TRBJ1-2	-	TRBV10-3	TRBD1	TGTGCCATCAGTGAGAAGGGACAGGGGACGGGGAGTTTCGAGTATGGCTACACCTTC	CAISEKGQGTGSFEYGYTF
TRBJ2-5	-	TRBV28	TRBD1	TGTGCCAGCAGAACCACCCCGGGACAGGGACCCGAGACCCAGTACTTC	CASRTTPGQGPETQYF
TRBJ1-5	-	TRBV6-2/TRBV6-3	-	TGTGCCAGCAGTTACAGGGGGGGTAATCAGCCCCAGCATTTT	CASSYRGGNQPQHF
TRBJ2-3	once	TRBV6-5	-	TGTGCCAGCAGCACCACACACACAGATACGCAGTATTTT	CASSTTHTDTQYF
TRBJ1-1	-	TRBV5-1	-	TGCGCCAGCAGCTTCTTGGAGGGCGGCACTGAAGCTTTCTTT	CASSFLEGGTEAFF